This T cell receptor beta chain was documented in a study of CD8+ T cells in alopecia areata. This clone appeared a few times. Germline and genes: mouse. The sequenced fragment ends 4 residues before the CDR3 boundary, so the rest is inferred from the germline J gene. Cutaneous lymph nodes were pooled and cells sorted by CD4, CD8alpha, NKG2D, NKG2ACE and more. Germline V gives CDR1 FNHDT, CDR2 SITEND (reference sequence). The CDR3 runs to 12 residues. The authors extracted RNA and reverse transcribed it into cDNA as the sequencing template. Profiling relied on immunoSEQ multiplex PCR, and the TCRdb table lists in-frame clones only, not all of them. The sample includes 290,000 or so clones, none of them occurring once.

Input material: CD4+ T cells sorted from a lymph node. The V gene is TRBV19, the J gene TRBJ2-4; no clear D. This sequence originates from a C3H/HeJ mouse with alopecia areata. Strain haplotype at MHC: H2-k. The sequenced part of the CDR3 DNA is TGTGCCAGCAGTCCTCCCAGAAAC. It codes for CASSPPRN. The whole CDR3 sequence reads CASSPPRNTLYF. The whole variable domain, remainder taken from reference TRBV19 and TRBJ2-4, is GGIITQTPKFLIGQEGQKLTLKCQQNFNHDTMYWYRQDSGKGLRLIYYSITENDLQKGDLSEGYDASREKKSSFSLTVTSAQKNEMAVFLCASSPPRNTLYFGAGTRLSVL.